A single sample gave rise to the 27 T cell receptor beta chains below, sequenced in a study of blood T cell repertoires in COVID-19 (dated by TCRdb to about 2020). Libraries were constructed by the immunoSEQ multiplex PCR assay. This is the immuneACCESS table as TCRdb keeps it, with only in-frame sequences that have V and J called. A part of the clones is gone; compared with another copy, unresolved V genes explain less than half, and the rest is unexplained. The sample table records some 210,000 clones; roughly 81% of these occur just once. The ten largest account for 6.5% to 9% of the sample. The specimen was peripheral blood. The receptors were gathered from a woman aged 50 to 65 with active or convalescent COVID-19.

The chain employs TRBV6-5 and TRBJ2-3; unclear D gene. The CDR3 is 11 residues long. CDR1 MNHEY and CDR2 SVGAGI come from the germline V gene. The ends were cut back, 5 bases at V and 7 bases at J, with 7 bases in the middle. The CDR3 coding sequence is TGTGCCAGCAGTCTAAGTAATACGCAGTATTTT. Encoded protein: CASSLSNTQYF.

V gene TRBV18 combines with J gene TRBJ2-5; no clear D. The CDR3 contains 12 residues. V was cut by 4 bases and J by 5 bases, with 8 bases left in between. Germline CDR1 reads KGHSH; CDR2 reads LQKENI. The CDR3 here is CASSRLGETQYF. DNA of the CDR3: TGTGCCAGCTCACGCCTCGGGGAGACCCAGTACTTC. Based on the CDR3 plus reference TRBV18 and TRBJ2-5, the full variable domain is NAGVMQNPRHLVRRRGQEARLRCSPMKGHSHVYWYRQLPEEGLKFMVYLQKENIIDESGMPKERFSAEFPKEGPSILRIQQVVRGDSAAYFCASSRLGETQYFGPGTRLLVL.

The rearrangement uses TRBV29-1 and TRBJ2-2; 7 bases map to TRBD1. V lost 4 bases, J lost 1 base, and 3 bases stayed unmatched. Germline V gene lookup returns CDR1 SQVTM and CDR2 ANQGSEA. The CDR3 runs to 14 residues. CDR3 DNA sequence: TGCAGCGTTGTCCGGGACAGGAACACCGGGGAGCTGTTTTTT. Translating it yields CSVVRDRNTGELFF.

The rearrangement joins TRBV5-8 to TRBJ1-1, with D unclear. V dropped 2 bases and J dropped 3 bases, with 5 bases sitting between them. This CDR3 has 12 amino acids. Per the germline V gene, CDR1 is SGHTS and CDR2 is YDEGEE. CDR3 DNA: TGTGCCAGCAGCTTCCCATACACTGAAGCTTTCTTT. Translating it yields CASSFPYTEAFF.

The genes are TRBV18 and TRBJ2-4; D is possibly TRBD1 (7 bases). Trimming removed 5 bases at V and 6 bases at J, with 14 bases between. Germline V lookup: CDR1 KGHSH, CDR2 LQKENI. This CDR3 region has 14 residues. The CDR3 nucleotides read TGTGCCAGCTCATCGCGGGACAGCATAAACATTCAGTACTTC. It translates to CASSSRDSINIQYF.

This clone was observed once. This sequence joins TRBV19 and TRBJ2-5; 11 positions match TRBD2. The trim removed 8 bases at V and 5 bases at J, leaving 7 bases unmatched. From germline, CDR1 is LNHDA and CDR2 SQIVND (reference sequence). This CDR3 has 14 residues. CDR3 sequence: CASFSGRAGETQYF. DNA for the CDR3: TGTGCCAGTTTTAGCGGGAGGGCCGGGGAGACCCAGTACTTC.

This chain joins TRBV6-1 and TRBJ1-3; D perhaps matches TRBD1 (5 bases). The germline gives CDR1 MNHNS, CDR2 SASEGT. The CDR3 runs to 15 residues. V lost 0 bases and J lost 4, with 10 bases in between. CDR3: CASSEAHGGGNTIYF. The CDR3 region has the DNA TGTGCCAGCAGTGAAGCACACGGGGGAGGAAACACCATATATTTT.

The chain recombines TRBV4-2 with TRBJ2-4, with 14 bases that match TRBD2. The V gene end was trimmed by 0 bases and the J gene end by 5 bases; junction bases not matched to a gene: 9. The CDR3 has 19 residues. Germline lookup yields CDR1 LGHNA and CDR2 YNFKEQ. The CDR3 coding sequence is TGTGCCAGCAGCCAAGAGGGACTAGCGGGAGTAAGGAAGGAAAACATTCAGTACTTC. This gives the protein CASSQEGLAGVRKENIQYF.

The chain combines TRBV2 with TRBJ1-5, with 7 bases lining up with TRBD1. This CDR3 region has 13 residues. Losses at the gene ends were 5 bases for V and 4 bases for J; bases not matched to a gene: 2. CDR1 is SNHLY and CDR2 is FYNNEI in the germline V gene. This CDR3 is CASSRQGNQPQHF. DNA of the CDR3: TGTGCCAGCAGTAGACAGGGTAATCAGCCCCAGCATTTT.

The chain employs TRBV7-8 and TRBJ2-7; 13 nucleotides agree with TRBD2. CDR1 and CDR2 from the germline V gene are SGHVS and FQNEAQ. The CDR3 covers 16 residues. The ends lost 1 base at V and 2 bases at J; junction bases unmatched: 2. CDR3 bases: TGTGCCAGCAGCTTAGTGGGGACTAGCGGGGCCTACGAGCAGTACGTC. Translating it yields CASSLVGTSGAYEQYV.

V is TRBV5-1 and J is TRBJ2-2, with 7 bases identical to TRBD1. V shed 5 bases, J shed 5 bases, and the junction held 12 bases outside the gene matches. The CDR3 is 16 residues long. Looked up from germline, CDR1 is SGHRS and CDR2 is YFSETQ. The CDR3 DNA follows: TGCGCCAGCAGTCCGACAGGGAATAGTTTTACCGGGGAGCTGTTTTTT. This gives the protein CASSPTGNSFTGELFF.

The chain recombines TRBV5-8 with TRBJ1-3; 10 positions agree with TRBD1. This CDR3 spans 15 amino acids. Losses at the gene ends were 3 bases for V and 4 bases for J; bases not matched to a gene: 4. The germline CDR1 and CDR2 sequences are SGHTS and YDEGEE. CDR3 loop: CASSSETGGGNTIYF. The CDR3 region has the DNA TGTGCCAGCAGCTCTGAGACAGGGGGCGGAAACACCATATATTTT.

The J gene is TRBJ2-7, the V gene TRBV6-5; TRBD1 matches at 8 bases. The germline V gene encodes CDR1 MNHEY and CDR2 SVGAGI. V shed 5 bases, J shed 7 bases, and the junction held 13 bases outside the gene matches. CDR3 length equals 15 residues. CDR3 sequence: CASSRQGTSAGEQYV. CDR3 nucleotide sequence: TGTGCCAGCAGTCGACAGGGGACCTCTGCAGGGGAGCAGTACGTC.

CDR3 nucleotide sequence: TGTGCCAGCAGTGTCGACAGGGGTAAACGCATGAACACTGAAGCTTTCTTT. Translating it yields CASSVDRGKRMNTEAFF. V gene TRBV6-1 combines with J gene TRBJ1-1; TRBD1 matches at 8 bases. From germline, CDR1 is MNHNS and CDR2 SASEGT. With 4 bases clipped from V and 0 bases from J, the junction kept 10 bases outside the gene matches. This CDR3 comprises 17 residues.

J is TRBJ1-1 and V is TRBV28; 9 bases agree with TRBD1. The V gene end was trimmed by 8 bases and the J gene end by 3 bases; junction bases not matched to a gene: 10. The CDR3 sequence is 15 residues long. Germline CDR1 and CDR2: MDHEN and SYDVKM. The CDR3 protein is CASGALDRGDTEAFF. The CDR3 coding sequence is TGTGCCAGCGGGGCCTTGGACAGGGGAGACACTGAAGCTTTCTTT.

This chain links TRBV27 with TRBJ1-2; a weak D match, TRBD1 (6 bases). The CDR3 length is 15 residues. Trimming left V 3 bases short and J 7 bases short, with 18 bases between. Germline V gene lookup returns CDR1 MNHEY and CDR2 SMNVEV (reference sequence). CDR3 in amino acids: CASSLGDGGGFGYTF. The DNA for the CDR3 is TGTGCCAGCAGTTTGGGCGACGGGGGGGGCTTTGGCTACACCTTC.

This chain uses TRBV25-1 with TRBJ1-3; weak D call: TRBD1 (6 bases). This CDR3 comprises 15 residues. CDR1 is MGHDK and CDR2 is SYGVNS in the germline V gene. V was cut by 7 bases and J by 0 bases, with 13 bases left in between. The CDR3 region is CASNAGVYSGNTIYF. As DNA, the CDR3 is TGTGCCAGCAATGCAGGGGTCTACTCTGGAAACACCATATATTTT.

This clone was counted between two and nine times. The J gene is TRBJ1-6, the V gene TRBV19, with 7 bases that match TRBD1. Trimming took 7 bases from V and 7 from J; bases not matched to a gene: 16. CDR3 length equals 17 residues. Germline-derived CDR1 and CDR2 are LNHDA and SQIVND (reference sequence). The CDR3 region has the DNA TGTGCCAGTACCGTACTCGGGACAGCGGGAGGAAATTCACCCCTCCACTTT. Translating gives CASTVLGTAGGNSPLHF.

The chain links TRBV28 to TRBJ1-2; tentative D call: TRBD1 (5 bases). V lost 6 bases, J lost 8 bases, and 13 bases lay in between. The CDR3 sequence is 12 residues long. Germline-derived CDR1 and CDR2 are MDHEN and SYDVKM. The CDR3 here is CASRSRRGGYTF. Here the CDR3 DNA reads TGTGCCAGCAGATCGAGACGGGGGGGCTACACCTTC.

The genes are TRBV5-5 and TRBJ2-5, with a possible D match to TRBD2 (6 bases). Between the trimmed V and J ends, which lost 4 bases and 8 bases, there was a span of 18 bases. The germline V gene encodes CDR1 SGHKS and CDR2 YYEKEE (reference sequence). The CDR3 spans 14 residues. The chain's CDR3 is CASSADMGRGTQYF. CDR3 coding DNA: TGTGCCAGCAGCGCCGACATGGGGCGGGGAACCCAGTACTTC.

CDR3 sequence reads: CASSDRGVTPLHF. CDR3 bases: TGTGCCAGCAGTGACAGGGGGGTGACACCCCTCCACTTT. The V call is TRBV2, the J call TRBJ1-6, with TRBD1 identical over 7 bases. J lost 11 bases, V lost 3 bases, and 4 bases had no gene match. The CDR3 contains 13 residues. Germline lookup yields CDR1 SNHLY and CDR2 FYNNEI.

This clone has more than one count but fewer than ten. The V gene is TRBV29-1, the J gene TRBJ2-5, with TRBD2 matching 8 bases. The germline V gene encodes CDR1 SQVTM and CDR2 ANQGSEA. The length of the CDR3 is 14 residues. The V gene end was trimmed by 3 bases and the J gene end by 4 bases; junction bases not matched to a gene: 7. Here the CDR3 reads CSVDGRAGGETQYF. CDR3 bases: TGCAGCGTTGACGGGCGGGCGGGGGGAGAGACCCAGTACTTC.

The gene calls are TRBV19 and TRBJ1-4; 8 bases match TRBD1. V gave up 3 bases and J gave up 2 bases; unmatched junction bases: 2. The CDR3 consists of 15 residues. In germline, CDR1 is LNHDA, CDR2 SQIVND (reference sequence). The CDR3 protein is CASSIRTGTNEKLFF. The CDR3 nucleotides read TGTGCCAGTAGTATCCGGACAGGGACTAATGAAAAACTGTTTTTT.

The CDR3 region is CASSQVPGSNYGYTF. The CDR3 DNA reads as TGTGCCAGCAGCCAAGTTCCAGGGTCTAACTATGGCTACACCTTC. The V and J genes are TRBV3-1 (or the pseudogene TRBV3-2) and TRBJ1-2; tentative D call: TRBD1 (5 bases). CDR3 length: 15 amino acids. CDR1 and CDR2 (germline): LGHDT, YNNKEL (reference sequence). V was clipped by 1 base and J by 0 bases, with 9 bases between them.

The rearrangement joins TRBV6-6 to TRBJ1-1; unclear D gene. Trimming pared 6 bases from V and 9 bases from J, leaving 14 bases between. The V gene's germline CDR1 is MNHNY and CDR2 SVGAGI (reference sequence). The CDR3 is 12 residues long. The CDR3 spells CASSPNGPQAFF. CDR3 DNA sequence: TGTGCCAGCAGCCCGAATGGGCCTCAAGCTTTCTTT.

The chain employs TRBV5-1 and TRBJ1-4; D unresolved. The germline V and J ends were trimmed by 1 base and 5 bases, with 9 bases remaining between them. The CDR3 has 14 residues. Germline CDR1 reads SGHRS; CDR2 reads YFSETQ. CDR3 DNA sequence: TGCGCCAGCAGCTTGTCTGGAGGGAATGAAAAACTGTTTTTT. Translated, it gives CASSLSGGNEKLFF.

The CDR3 reads CASSLAFRAGRGSYNEQFF. As DNA, the CDR3 is TGTGCCAGCAGCTTAGCTTTTCGAGCGGGGAGAGGGTCCTACAATGAGCAGTTCTTC. The gene calls are TRBV7-9 and TRBJ2-1; TRBD2 agrees at 7 bases. CDR1 and CDR2 from the germline V gene are SEHNR and FQNEAQ (reference sequence). The length of the CDR3 is 19 residues. V gave up 0 bases and J gave up 1 base; unmatched junction bases: 12.